This T cell receptor beta chain was documented in a study of T-cell memory formation after mild COVID-19. TCRdb re-derived calls from the 5' RACE reads in MiXCR, one entry per CDR3 protein. The sample includes 200,000 to 300,000 distinct CDR3 sequences, approximately 15% of them seen just once. Germline loops: CDR1 SNHLY, CDR2 FYNNEI. This CDR3 region has 15 residues. V was pared by 4 bases and J by 0 bases, with 10 bases between. Sequenced material: PBMCs or a T cell subset sorted from them (not recorded which). The V and J genes are TRBV2 and TRBJ2-1; D ambiguous. The receptor was derived from an adult woman who had mild COVID-19 (a few samples of this study predate the infection). Cell type and time point are not known. The CDR3 reads CASSADWSSYNEQFF. For the CDR3, the DNA is TGTGCCAGCAGTGCCGACTGGAGCTCCTACAATGAGCAGTTCTTC.